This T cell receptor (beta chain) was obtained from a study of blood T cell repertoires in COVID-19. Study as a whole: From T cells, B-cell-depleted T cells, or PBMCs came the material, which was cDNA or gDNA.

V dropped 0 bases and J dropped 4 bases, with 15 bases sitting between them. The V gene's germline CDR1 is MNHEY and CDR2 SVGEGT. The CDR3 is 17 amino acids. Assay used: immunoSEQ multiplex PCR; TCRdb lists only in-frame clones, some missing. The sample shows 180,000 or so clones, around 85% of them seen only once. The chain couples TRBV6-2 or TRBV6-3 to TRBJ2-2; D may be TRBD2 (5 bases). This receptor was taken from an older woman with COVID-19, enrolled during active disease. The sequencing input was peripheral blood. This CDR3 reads CASSYSKAGVGTGELFF. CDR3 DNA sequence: TGTGCCAGCAGTTACTCGAAAGCCGGGGTTGGCACCGGGGAGCTGTTTTTT.